This TCR beta chain is from a study of Tregs in tolerant kidney transplant recipients. Study-level background: The nonmyeloablative bone marrow transplants came from related graft donors, with transient mixed chimerism. Study-wide results and limits: Tolerant patients' donor-specific Tregs expanded beyond overall Tregs, suggesting antigen-driven growth.

Assay: immunoSEQ multiplex PCR; the TCRdb copy retains only in-frame clones and omits some. Of over 50,000 clones listed, 70% to 90% are singletons. The germline V gene has CDR1 MGHRA and CDR2 YSYEKL. The V segment lost 2 bases and the J segment 2 bases; nucleotides outside the gene matches: 19. The CDR3 runs to 20 residues. This clone was picked up a small number of times. Antigen: not known. This clonotype originated in a human donor who received a combined kidney and bone marrow transplant. The chain employs TRBV4-1 and TRBJ2-3; 7 nucleotides match TRBD1. The source material was Tregs from blood, sampled before the transplant. Written as DNA, the CDR3 is TGCGCCAGCAGCCAACAACCTCCTTCGATGGCAGGGGGTGCCACAGATACGCAGTATTTT. Its translation: CASSQQPPSMAGGATDTQYF.